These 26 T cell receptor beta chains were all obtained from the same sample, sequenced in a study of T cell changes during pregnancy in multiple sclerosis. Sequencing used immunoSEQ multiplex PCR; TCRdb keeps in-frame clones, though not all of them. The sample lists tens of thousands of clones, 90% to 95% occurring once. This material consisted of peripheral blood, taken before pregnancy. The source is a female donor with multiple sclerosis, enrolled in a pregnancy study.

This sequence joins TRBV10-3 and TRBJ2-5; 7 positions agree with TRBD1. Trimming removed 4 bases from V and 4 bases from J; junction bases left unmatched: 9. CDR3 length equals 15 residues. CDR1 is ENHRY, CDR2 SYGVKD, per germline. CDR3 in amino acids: CAISGNRQGPETQYF. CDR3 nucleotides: TGTGCCATCAGTGGGAATAGACAGGGCCCAGAGACCCAGTACTTC.

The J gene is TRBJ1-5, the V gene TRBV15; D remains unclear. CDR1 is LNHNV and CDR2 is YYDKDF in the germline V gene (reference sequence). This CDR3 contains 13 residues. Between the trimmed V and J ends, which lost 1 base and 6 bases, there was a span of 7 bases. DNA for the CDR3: TGTGCCACCAGCAGAGCAGGTCCTCAGCCCCAGCATTTT. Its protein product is CATSRAGPQPQHF.

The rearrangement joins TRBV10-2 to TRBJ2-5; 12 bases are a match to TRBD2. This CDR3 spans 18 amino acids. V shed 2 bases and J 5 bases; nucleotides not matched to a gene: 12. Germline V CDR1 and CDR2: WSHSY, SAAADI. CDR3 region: CASSEPNILAGGLETQYF. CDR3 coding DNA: TGCGCCAGCAGTGAGCCTAATATTCTAGCGGGGGGGCTGGAGACCCAGTACTTC.

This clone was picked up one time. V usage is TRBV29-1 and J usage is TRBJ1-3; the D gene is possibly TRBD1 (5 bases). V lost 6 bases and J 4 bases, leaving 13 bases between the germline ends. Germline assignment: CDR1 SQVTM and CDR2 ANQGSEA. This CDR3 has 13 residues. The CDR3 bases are TGCAGCGTGAACCGACAGTCCGGAAACACCATATATTTT. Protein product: CSVNRQSGNTIYF.

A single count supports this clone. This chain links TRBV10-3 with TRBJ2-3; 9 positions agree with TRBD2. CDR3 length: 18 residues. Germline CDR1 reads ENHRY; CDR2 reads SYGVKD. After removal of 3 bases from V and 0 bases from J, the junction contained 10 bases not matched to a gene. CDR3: CAISDRLAGSSSTDTQYF. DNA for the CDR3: TGTGCCATCAGTGATAGGCTAGCGGGGTCTTCTAGCACAGATACGCAGTATTTT.

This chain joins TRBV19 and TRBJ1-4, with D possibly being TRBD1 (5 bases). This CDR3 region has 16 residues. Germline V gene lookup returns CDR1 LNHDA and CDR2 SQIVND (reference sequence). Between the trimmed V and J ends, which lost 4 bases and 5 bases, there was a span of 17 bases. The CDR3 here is CASSRGLRDRNEKLFF. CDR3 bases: TGTGCCAGTAGTAGGGGACTGCGAGACAGAAATGAAAAACTGTTTTTT. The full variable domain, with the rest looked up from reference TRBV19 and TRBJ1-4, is DGGITQSPKYLFRKEGQNVTLSCEQNLNHDAMYWYRQDPGQGLRLIYYSQIVNDFQKGDIAEGYSVSREKKESFPLTVTSAQKNPTAFYLCASSRGLRDRNEKLFFGSGTQLSVL.

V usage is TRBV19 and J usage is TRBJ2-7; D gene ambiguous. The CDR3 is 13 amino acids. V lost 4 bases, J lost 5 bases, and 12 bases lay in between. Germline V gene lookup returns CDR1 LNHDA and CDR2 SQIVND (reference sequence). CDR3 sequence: CASSTLSRNEQYF. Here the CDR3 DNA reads TGTGCCAGTAGTACCCTATCCCGCAACGAGCAGTACTTC.

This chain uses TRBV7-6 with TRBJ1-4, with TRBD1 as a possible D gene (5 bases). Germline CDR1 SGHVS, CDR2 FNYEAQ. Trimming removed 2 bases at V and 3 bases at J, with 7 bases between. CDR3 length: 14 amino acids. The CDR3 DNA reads TGTGCCAGCAGCTTATCGACAGCTAATGAAAAACTGTTTTTT. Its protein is CASSLSTANEKLFF.

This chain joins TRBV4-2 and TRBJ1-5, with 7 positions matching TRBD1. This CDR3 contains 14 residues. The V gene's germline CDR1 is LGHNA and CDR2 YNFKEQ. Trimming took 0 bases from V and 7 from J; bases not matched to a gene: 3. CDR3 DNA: TGTGCCAGCAGCCAAGAACAGGGGACCCAGCCCCAGCATTTT. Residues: CASSQEQGTQPQHF.

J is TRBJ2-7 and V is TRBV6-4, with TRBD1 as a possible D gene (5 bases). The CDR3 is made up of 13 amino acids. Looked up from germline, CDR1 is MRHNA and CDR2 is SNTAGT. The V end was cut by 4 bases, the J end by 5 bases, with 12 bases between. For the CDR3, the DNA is TGTGCCAGCAGTGGTAGTCAGGGAAACGAGCAGTACTTC. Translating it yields CASSGSQGNEQYF.

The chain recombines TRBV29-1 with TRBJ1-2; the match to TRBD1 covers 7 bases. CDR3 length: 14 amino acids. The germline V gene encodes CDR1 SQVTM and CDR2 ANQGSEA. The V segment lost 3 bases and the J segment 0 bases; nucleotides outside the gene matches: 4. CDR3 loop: CSVDSGGTNYGYTF. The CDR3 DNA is TGCAGCGTTGATTCAGGGGGGACTAACTATGGCTACACCTTC.

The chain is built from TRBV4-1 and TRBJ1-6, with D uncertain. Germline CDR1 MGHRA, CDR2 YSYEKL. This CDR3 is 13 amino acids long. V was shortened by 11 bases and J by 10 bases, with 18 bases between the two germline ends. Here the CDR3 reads CAAGSSQQSPLHF. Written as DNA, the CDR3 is TGCGCCGCGGGATCAAGTCAGCAATCACCCCTCCACTTT.

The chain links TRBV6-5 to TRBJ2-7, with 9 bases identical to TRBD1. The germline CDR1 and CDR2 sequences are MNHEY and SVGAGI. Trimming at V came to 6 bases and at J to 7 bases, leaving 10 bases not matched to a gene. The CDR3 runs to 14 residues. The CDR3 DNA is TGTGCCAGCAGACCGGGACAGGGATTAGGGGAGCAGTACTTC. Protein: CASRPGQGLGEQYF.

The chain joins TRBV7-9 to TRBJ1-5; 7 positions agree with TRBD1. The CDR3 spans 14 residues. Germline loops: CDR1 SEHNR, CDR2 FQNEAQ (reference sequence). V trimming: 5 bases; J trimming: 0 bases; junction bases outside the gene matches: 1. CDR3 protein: CASSRDSSNQPQHF. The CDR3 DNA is TGTGCCAGCAGCCGGGACAGTAGCAATCAGCCCCAGCATTTT.

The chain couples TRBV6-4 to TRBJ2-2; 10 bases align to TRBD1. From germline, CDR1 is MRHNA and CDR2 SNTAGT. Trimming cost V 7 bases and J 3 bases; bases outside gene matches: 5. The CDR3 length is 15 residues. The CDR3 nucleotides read TGTGCCAGCAAGCCCGGACAGGGGGACACCGGGGAGCTGTTTTTT. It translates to CASKPGQGDTGELFF.

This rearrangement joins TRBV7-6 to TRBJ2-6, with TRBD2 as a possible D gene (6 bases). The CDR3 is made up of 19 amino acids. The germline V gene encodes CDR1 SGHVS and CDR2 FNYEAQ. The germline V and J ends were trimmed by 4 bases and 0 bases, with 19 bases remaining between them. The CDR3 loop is CASSSPRDLPDSGANVLTF. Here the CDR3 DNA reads TGTGCCAGCAGCTCTCCCCGGGACTTACCTGACTCTGGGGCCAACGTCCTGACTTTC.

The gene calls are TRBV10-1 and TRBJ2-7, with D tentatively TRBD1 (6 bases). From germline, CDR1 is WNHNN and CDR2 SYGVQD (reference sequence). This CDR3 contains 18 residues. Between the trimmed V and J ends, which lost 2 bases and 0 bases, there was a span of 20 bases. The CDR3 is CASSEGHRALRSSYEQYF. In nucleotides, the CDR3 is TGCGCCAGCAGTGAGGGGCACAGGGCCCTACGAAGCTCCTACGAGCAGTACTTC.

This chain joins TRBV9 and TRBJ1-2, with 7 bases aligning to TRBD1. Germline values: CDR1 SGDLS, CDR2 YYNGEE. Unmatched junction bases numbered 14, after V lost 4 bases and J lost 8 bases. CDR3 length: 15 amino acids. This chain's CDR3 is CASSIDGTATGGYTF. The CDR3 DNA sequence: TGTGCCAGCAGCATAGACGGGACAGCCACTGGGGGCTACACCTTC.

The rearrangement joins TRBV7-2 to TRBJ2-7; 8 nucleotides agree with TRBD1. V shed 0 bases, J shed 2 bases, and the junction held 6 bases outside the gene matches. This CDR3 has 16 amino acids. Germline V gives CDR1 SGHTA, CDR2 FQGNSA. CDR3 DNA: TGTGCCAGCAGCTTAGCTGGACAGGGCCTTCCCTACGAGCAGTACTTC. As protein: CASSLAGQGLPYEQYF.

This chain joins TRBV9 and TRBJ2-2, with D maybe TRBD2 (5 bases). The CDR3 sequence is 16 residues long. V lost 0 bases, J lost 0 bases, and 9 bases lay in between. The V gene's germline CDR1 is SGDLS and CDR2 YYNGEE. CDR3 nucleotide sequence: TGTGCCAGCAGCGTAGCCGCTAGCCCGAACACCGGGGAGCTGTTTTTT. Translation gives CASSVAASPNTGELFF.

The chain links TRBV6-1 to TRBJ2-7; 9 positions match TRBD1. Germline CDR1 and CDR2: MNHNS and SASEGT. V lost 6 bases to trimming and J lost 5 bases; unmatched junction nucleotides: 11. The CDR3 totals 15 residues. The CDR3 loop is CASSRTGQGGHEQYF. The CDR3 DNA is TGTGCCAGCAGCCGTACGGGACAGGGAGGCCACGAGCAGTACTTC.

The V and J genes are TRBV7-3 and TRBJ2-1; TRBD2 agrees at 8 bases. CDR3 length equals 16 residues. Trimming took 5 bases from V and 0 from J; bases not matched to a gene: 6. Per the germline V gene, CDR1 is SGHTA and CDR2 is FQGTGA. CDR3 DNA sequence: TGTGCCAGCAGCCCCCAGCGGGGGCTCTCCTACAATGAGCAGTTCTTC. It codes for CASSPQRGLSYNEQFF. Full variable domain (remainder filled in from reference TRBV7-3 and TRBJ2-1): GAGVSQTPSNKVTEKGKYVELRCDPISGHTALYWYRQSLGQGPEFLIYFQGTGAADDSGLPNDRFFAVRPEGSVSTLKIQRTERGDSAVYLCASSPQRGLSYNEQFFGPGTRLTVL.

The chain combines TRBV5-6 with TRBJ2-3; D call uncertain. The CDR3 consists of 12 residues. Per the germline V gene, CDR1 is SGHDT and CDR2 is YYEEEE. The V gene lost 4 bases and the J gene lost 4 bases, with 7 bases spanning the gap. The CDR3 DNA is TGTGCCAGCAGCGCCTCAGCAGATACGCAGTATTTT. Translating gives CASSASADTQYF.

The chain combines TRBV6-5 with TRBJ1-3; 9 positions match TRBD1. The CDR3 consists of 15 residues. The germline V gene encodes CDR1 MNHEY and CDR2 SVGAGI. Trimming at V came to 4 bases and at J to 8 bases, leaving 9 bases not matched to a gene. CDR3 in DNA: TGTGCCAGCAGTTCCCCGACAGGGGGTCGAGACACCATATATTTT. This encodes CASSSPTGGRDTIYF.

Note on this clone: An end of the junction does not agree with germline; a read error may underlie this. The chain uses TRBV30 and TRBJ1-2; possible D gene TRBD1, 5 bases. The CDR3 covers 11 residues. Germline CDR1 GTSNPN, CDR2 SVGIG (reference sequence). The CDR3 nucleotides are TGTGCCTGGAGTGTACTAACAGGCTCCCTCTTC. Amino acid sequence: CAWSVLTGSLF.

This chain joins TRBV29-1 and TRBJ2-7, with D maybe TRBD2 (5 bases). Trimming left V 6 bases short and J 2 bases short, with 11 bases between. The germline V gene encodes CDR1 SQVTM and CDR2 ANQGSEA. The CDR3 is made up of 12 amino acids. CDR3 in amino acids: CSVRVGPYEQYF. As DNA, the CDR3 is TGCAGCGTGAGGGTCGGCCCCTACGAGCAGTACTTC.